The 9 T cell receptor beta chains given below trace back to one sample, sequenced in a study of shared clonotypes between healthy human individuals. Measured with immunoSEQ multiplex PCR; TCRdb has only the in-frame clones, and not every one. The sample shows 1.5 million to 1.9 million clones, 95% to 99% of them seen only once. The specimen was naive CD4+ T cells sorted from blood. Subset given: CD45RA+ positively selected. These receptors originate from a man aged 25-40 years in good health.

This clone was detected only once. The chain has TRBV4-3 and TRBJ1-1; perhaps TRBD1 as D (5 bases). V lost 4 bases to trimming and J lost 1 base, with 13 bases between them. Germline lookup yields CDR1 LGHNA and CDR2 YSLEER. This CDR3 comprises 15 residues. In DNA form, the CDR3 reads TGCGCCAGCAGCCGGGCGGACACACCGAACACTGAAGCTTTCTTT. Translation gives CASSRADTPNTEAFF.

The V and J genes are TRBV27 and TRBJ2-5; unclear D gene. The V end lost 5 bases, the J end lost 1 base, and 11 bases lay between the germline ends. The CDR3 covers 14 residues. The germline V gene has CDR1 MNHEY and CDR2 SMNVEV (reference sequence). The CDR3 region is CASSPRSLQETQYF. Here the CDR3 DNA reads TGTGCCAGCAGTCCCCGATCCCTCCAAGAGACCCAGTACTTC.

This clone has just one count. The J gene is TRBJ1-1, the V gene TRBV4-1, with D unclear. Trimming removed 2 bases at V and 1 base at J, with 14 bases between. The CDR3 runs 16 residues. Germline CDR1 MGHRA, CDR2 YSYEKL. The CDR3 sequence is CASSQQKWTANTEAFF. In DNA, the CDR3 is TGCGCCAGCAGCCAACAAAAGTGGACGGCGAACACTGAAGCTTTCTTT.

The rearrangement links TRBV18 to TRBJ2-4; TRBD2 matches at 12 bases. Per germline, CDR1 KGHSH and CDR2 LQKENI. J lost 2 bases, V lost 5 bases, and 10 bases had no gene match. This CDR3 has 18 residues. DNA of the CDR3: TGTGCCAGCTCATCACGACTAGCGGGAGATGAAACCAAAAACATTCAGTACTTC. Translated: CASSSRLAGDETKNIQYF.

The chain links TRBV19 to TRBJ2-7, with 10 positions matching TRBD2. V shed 3 bases and J 2 bases; nucleotides not matched to a gene: 4. Germline V gene sequence: CDR1 LNHDA, CDR2 SQIVND (reference sequence). The CDR3 consists of 15 residues. This CDR3 reads CASSMASGGTYEQYF. In DNA, the CDR3 is TGTGCCAGTAGTATGGCTAGCGGGGGCACCTACGAGCAGTACTTC.

V usage is TRBV2 and J usage is TRBJ1-5, with TRBD1 as a possible D gene (5 bases). From germline, CDR1 is SNHLY and CDR2 FYNNEI. Trimming stripped 8 bases from V and 0 bases from J, with 11 bases between. The CDR3 is 14 residues long. In DNA, the CDR3 is TGTGCCAGCCAGAGGGGCTATAGCAATCAGCCCCAGCATTTT. Translated, it gives CASQRGYSNQPQHF.

The chain is built from TRBV9 and TRBJ2-7; 9 bases line up with TRBD1. CDR3 length equals 16 residues. Germline values: CDR1 SGDLS, CDR2 YYNGEE. V was clipped by 1 base and J by 1 base; unmatched bases: 6. The CDR3 loop reads CASSVTGTGFSYEQYF. In DNA, the CDR3 is TGTGCCAGCAGCGTAACCGGGACAGGGTTTTCCTACGAGCAGTACTTC.

This rearrangement joins TRBV15 to TRBJ1-5, with a tentative D call TRBD1 (5 bases). The germline V gene has CDR1 LNHNV and CDR2 YYDKDF (reference sequence). The CDR3 has 13 amino acids. Trimming removed 4 bases from V and 5 bases from J, with 9 bases in between. CDR3 DNA: TGTGCCACCAGCATTGACAGTCATCAGCCCCAGCATTTT. Amino acids: CATSIDSHQPQHF.

The rearrangement links TRBV27 to TRBJ2-7, with D perhaps TRBD1 (5 bases). Trimming stripped 9 bases from V and 5 bases from J, with 14 bases between. CDR3 length: 12 amino acids. Germline V lookup: CDR1 MNHEY, CDR2 SMNVEV (reference sequence). This CDR3 is CARFTGFHEQYF. Here the CDR3 DNA reads TGTGCCAGGTTCACAGGTTTCCACGAGCAGTACTTC.